This T cell receptor (beta chain) is drawn from a study of cytomegalovirus exposure and HLA in healthy donors. The assay was immunoSEQ multiplex PCR, and TCRdb's table has in-frame clones only and misses some. The data contain some 45,000 clones, around nine tenths of them seen just once; the ten biggest clones take up roughly 5.3%. The CDR3 consists of 17 residues. CDR1 is LGHNA, CDR2 YSLEER, per germline. V lost 0 bases and J lost 4; bases outside the gene matches: 7. With respect to this clone: What it recognizes is unknown.

Separation from the roughly 700-subject first cohort characterized the roughly 130-subject validation cohort, to which the donors belonged. Study-wide points: In the 130 or so validation repertoires, around 95% of cluster scores exceeded 0, per a later analysis. Both high specificity and high sensitivity reportedly marked the classifier's diagnosis of cytomegalovirus status. In vitro work confirmed that a few CMV-associated chains recognize CMV antigens.

The rearrangement joins TRBV4-3 to TRBJ1-3; 9 bases agree with TRBD1. The clonotype comes from a man aged 18 to 29 in good health and CMV-seronegative. The specimen sequenced was PBMCs. In DNA form, the CDR3 reads TGCGCCAGCAGCCAAGACTCCGGGACAGGGTTAGGAAACACCATATATTTT. This encodes CASSQDSGTGLGNTIYF.